Below are 20 T cell receptor beta chains sequenced from a single sample in a study of blood T cell repertoires in COVID-19. The data were produced by immunoSEQ multiplex PCR, yet TCRdb's version contains in-frame clones alone and is incomplete. The sample holds nearly 40,000 clones; around 83% are singletons and the top ten take approximately 20%. Sequenced material: peripheral blood. The receptor source for this set is a man between 45 and 60 years old in a cohort sampled during active COVID-19.

The CDR3, as DNA: TGTGCCAGCAGCCAAGGTACTAGCGGGGCCTACAATGAGCAGTTCTTC. It specifies CASSQGTSGAYNEQFF. The gene calls are TRBV3-1 (or the pseudogene TRBV3-2) and TRBJ2-1, with TRBD2 identical over 10 bases. V lost 1 base and J lost 2; bases outside the gene matches: 2. Germline CDR1 reads LGHDT; CDR2 reads YNNKEL (reference sequence). The CDR3 covers 16 residues.

This chain joins TRBV6-6 and TRBJ2-7; D remains unclear. The CDR3 extends over 14 amino acids. Trimming removed 6 bases from V and 2 bases from J, with 14 bases in between. The V gene's germline CDR1 is MNHNY and CDR2 SVGAGI (reference sequence). CDR3 sequence: CASSPGRSTYEQYF. The CDR3 DNA reads as TGTGCCAGCAGCCCCGGTCGATCAACCTACGAGCAGTACTTC.

This chain uses TRBV4-1 with TRBJ1-2; D is uncertain. The CDR3 loop spans 13 amino acids. Trimming pared 5 bases from V and 3 bases from J, leaving 10 bases between. Germline loops: CDR1 MGHRA, CDR2 YSYEKL. The CDR3 protein is CASSLEEHYGYTF. The DNA for the CDR3 is TGCGCCAGCAGCTTGGAGGAGCACTATGGCTACACCTTC.

V gene TRBV30 combines with J gene TRBJ2-2, with D unclear. In germline, CDR1 is GTSNPN, CDR2 SVGIG (reference sequence). The CDR3 is made up of 14 amino acids. V was shortened by 0 bases and J by 0 bases, with 5 bases between the two germline ends. In DNA, the CDR3 is TGTGCCTGGAGTGTCACAACGAACACCGGGGAGCTGTTTTTT. It yields the protein CAWSVTTNTGELFF. The full variable domain, with the rest looked up from reference TRBV30 and TRBJ2-2, is SQTIHQWPATLVQPVGSPLSLECTVEGTSNPNLYWYRQAAGRGLQLLFYSVGIGQISSEVPQNLSASRPQDRQFILSSKKLLLSDSGFYLCAWSVTTNTGELFFGEGSRLTVL.

The V and J genes are TRBV3-1 (or the pseudogene TRBV3-2) and TRBJ1-1; D is ambiguous. The CDR3 is 15 amino acids. Germline-derived CDR1 and CDR2 are LGHDT and YNNKEL (reference sequence). Trimming left V 1 base short and J 3 bases short, with 12 bases between. The DNA for the CDR3 is TGTGCCAGCAGCCAAGTTCTCACAGCCTACACTGAAGCTTTCTTT. Protein product: CASSQVLTAYTEAFF.

CDR3 residues: CASSFVATGGYEQYF. CDR3 in DNA: TGTGCCAGTAGTTTCGTCGCGACAGGGGGCTACGAGCAGTACTTC. This rearrangement joins TRBV19 to TRBJ2-7; 9 bases match TRBD1. The trim removed 5 bases at V and 3 bases at J, leaving 8 bases unmatched. The CDR3 spans 15 residues. Germline V gene data show CDR1 as LNHDA and CDR2 as SQIVND (reference sequence).

In this sample, this clone turned up once. The genes are TRBV19 and TRBJ2-1; maybe TRBD2 (5 bases). Trimming stripped 1 base from V and 5 bases from J, with 9 bases between. CDR3 length: 14 amino acids. Germline V CDR1 and CDR2: LNHDA, SQIVND (reference sequence). This CDR3 reads CASSIGSVDNEQFF. As DNA, the CDR3 is TGTGCCAGTAGTATAGGTAGCGTTGACAATGAGCAGTTCTTC.

This clone showed up just once. The genes are TRBV7-6 and TRBJ1-6, with TRBD1 matching 8 bases. Trimming cost V 4 bases and J 6 bases; bases outside gene matches: 5. The CDR3 covers 15 residues. CDR1 and CDR2 from the germline V gene are SGHVS and FNYEAQ. The DNA of the CDR3 is TGTGCCAGCAGCTCAGGACAGGGCTTTAATTCACCCCTCCACTTT. Translation: CASSSGQGFNSPLHF.

This chain links TRBV15 with TRBJ1-2, with TRBD1 as a possible D gene (6 bases). Trimming shortened V by 2 bases and J by 2 bases, and 12 bases separated the two germline ends. CDR1 is LNHNV and CDR2 is YYDKDF in the germline V gene (reference sequence). This CDR3 has 15 residues. In nucleotides, the CDR3 is TGTGCCACCAGCAGAAATAACAGGGTAAACTATGGCTACACCTTC. This codes for CATSRNNRVNYGYTF.

The chain uses TRBV5-1 and TRBJ2-2; TRBD2 matches at 8 bases. V lost 1 base and J lost 3; bases outside the gene matches: 2. The CDR3 runs to 15 residues. The germline CDR1 and CDR2 sequences are SGHRS and YFSETQ. DNA for the CDR3: TGCGCCAGCAGCTTGCCGGGAGGGGACACCGGGGAGCTGTTTTTT. Translating gives CASSLPGGDTGELFF.

J is TRBJ1-1 and V is TRBV5-1, with TRBD1 identical over 7 bases. The germline gives CDR1 SGHRS, CDR2 YFSETQ. V was pared by 2 bases and J by 5 bases, with 9 bases of the junction left unmatched. The CDR3 totals 15 residues. The CDR3: CASSFRPRGATEAFF. CDR3 nucleotide sequence: TGCGCCAGCAGCTTTCGACCCAGGGGGGCGACTGAAGCTTTCTTT.

This chain uses TRBV6-5 with TRBJ2-1; D is perhaps TRBD1 (5 bases). Germline lookup yields CDR1 MNHEY and CDR2 SVGAGI. CDR3 length equals 14 residues. V was clipped by 8 bases and J by 7 bases, with 18 bases between them. CDR3 residues: CASGLGQGRNEQFF. DNA of the CDR3: TGTGCCAGCGGTTTGGGGCAGGGTAGAAATGAGCAGTTCTTC.

The chain links TRBV7-3 to TRBJ2-3; 8 bases are a match to TRBD2. This CDR3 comprises 16 residues. V lost 1 base and J lost 3; bases outside the gene matches: 6. From germline, CDR1 is SGHTA and CDR2 FQGTGA. CDR3 loop: CASSLNPGGLTDTQYF. CDR3 in DNA: TGTGCCAGCAGCTTAAACCCGGGAGGGTTAACAGATACGCAGTATTTT.

This chain joins TRBV28 and TRBJ2-1; D is unresolved. The length of the CDR3 is 15 residues. V was cut by 5 bases and J by 2 bases, with 13 bases left in between. Looked up from germline, CDR1 is MDHEN and CDR2 is SYDVKM. This chain's CDR3 is CASSLKRFTYNEQFF. The CDR3, as DNA: TGTGCCAGCAGTCTCAAGCGATTTACCTACAATGAGCAGTTCTTC.

This clone showed up many times. This CDR3 is also generated by other DNA sequences in the sample. The chain couples TRBV27 to TRBJ2-1; 8 nucleotides agree with TRBD2. V lost 0 bases, J lost 10 bases, and 8 bases stayed unmatched. CDR3 length equals 15 residues. Germline assignment: CDR1 MNHEY and CDR2 SMNVEV (reference sequence). As DNA, the CDR3 is TGTGCCAGCAGTTTATCCGGGGGGGCCGGTGGAGAGCAGTTCTTC. Translated, it gives CASSLSGGAGGEQFF.

The chain is built from TRBV3-1 (or the pseudogene TRBV3-2) and TRBJ1-4; 9 bases are shared with TRBD1. Germline V gives CDR1 LGHDT, CDR2 YNNKEL (reference sequence). This CDR3 region has 16 residues. V was pared by 1 base and J by 3 bases, with 3 bases of the junction left unmatched. The CDR3 DNA reads as TGTGCCAGCAGCCAAGGAGGGACAGGGTCTAATGAAAAACTGTTTTTT. Translating gives CASSQGGTGSNEKLFF.

The CDR3 spells CASTPTGPNQPQHF. CDR3 sequence (DNA): TGTGCCAGCACCCCGACAGGGCCTAATCAGCCCCAGCATTTT. The chain is built from TRBV6-5 and TRBJ1-5; 7 nucleotides line up with TRBD1. CDR1 is MNHEY and CDR2 is SVGAGI in the germline V gene. The CDR3 consists of 14 residues. Unmatched junction bases numbered 7, after V lost 7 bases and J lost 4 bases.

This clone was observed a handful of times. V gene TRBV19 combines with J gene TRBJ1-2; D gene ambiguous. Trimming stripped 5 bases from V and 0 bases from J, with 10 bases between. The CDR3 loop spans 14 amino acids. The germline CDR1 and CDR2 sequences are LNHDA and SQIVND (reference sequence). The CDR3 sequence is CASSRFGANYGYTF. The CDR3 DNA reads TGTGCCAGTAGTCGTTTCGGGGCTAACTATGGCTACACCTTC.

The chain joins TRBV11-3 to TRBJ2-3; 13 nucleotides match TRBD2. J lost 6 bases, V lost 4 bases, and 4 bases had no gene match. CDR1 and CDR2 (germline): SGHNT, YENEEA. The length of the CDR3 is 15 residues. CDR3 nucleotide sequence: TGTGCCAGCAGCTCGCCGGGACTAGCGGGGGATACGCAGTATTTT. Protein: CASSSPGLAGDTQYF.

As DNA, the CDR3 is TGTGCCAGCTCACCACTAGCGGGGATTGGGGAGACCCAGTACTTC. It translates to CASSPLAGIGETQYF. The chain is built from TRBV18 and TRBJ2-5, with TRBD2 matching 8 bases. Trimming took 1 base from V and 5 from J; bases not matched to a gene: 6. The germline CDR1 and CDR2 sequences are KGHSH and LQKENI. This CDR3 is built from 15 residues.